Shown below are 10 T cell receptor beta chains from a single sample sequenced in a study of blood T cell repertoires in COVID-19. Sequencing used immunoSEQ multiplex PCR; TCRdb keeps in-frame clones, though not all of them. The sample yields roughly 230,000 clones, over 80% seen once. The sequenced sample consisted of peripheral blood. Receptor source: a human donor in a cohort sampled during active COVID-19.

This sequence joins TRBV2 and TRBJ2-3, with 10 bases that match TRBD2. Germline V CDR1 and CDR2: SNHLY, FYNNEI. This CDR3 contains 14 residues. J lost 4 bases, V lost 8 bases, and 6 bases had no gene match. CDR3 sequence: CASLERGGPDTQYF. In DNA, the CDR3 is TGTGCCAGCTTGGAGCGGGGGGGCCCAGATACGCAGTATTTT.

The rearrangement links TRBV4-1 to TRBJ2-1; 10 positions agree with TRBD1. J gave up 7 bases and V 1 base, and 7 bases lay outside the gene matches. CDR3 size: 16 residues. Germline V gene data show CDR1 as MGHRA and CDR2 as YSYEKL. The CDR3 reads CASSQGRGQGRNEQFF. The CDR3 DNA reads TGCGCCAGCAGCCAAGGGAGGGGACAGGGGAGGAATGAGCAGTTCTTC.

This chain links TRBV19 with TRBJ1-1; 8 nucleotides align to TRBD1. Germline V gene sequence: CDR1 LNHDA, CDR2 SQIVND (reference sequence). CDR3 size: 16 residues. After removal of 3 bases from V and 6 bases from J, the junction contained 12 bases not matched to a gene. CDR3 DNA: TGTGCCAGTAGTATTCCCCGGGCAGGGGGCAGCGCTGAAGCTTTCTTT. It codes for CASSIPRAGGSAEAFF.

CDR3 sequence: CASSPPFGTGGVQPQHF. The CDR3 DNA reads as TGTGCCAGCTCACCACCGTTCGGGACAGGGGGCGTTCAGCCCCAGCATTTT. The V call is TRBV18, the J call TRBJ1-5; the match to TRBD1 covers 12 bases. The CDR3 spans 17 residues. Germline trimming cut 0 bases from V and 6 bases from J; bases unmatched to any gene: 6. Germline CDR1 is KGHSH and CDR2 is LQKENI.

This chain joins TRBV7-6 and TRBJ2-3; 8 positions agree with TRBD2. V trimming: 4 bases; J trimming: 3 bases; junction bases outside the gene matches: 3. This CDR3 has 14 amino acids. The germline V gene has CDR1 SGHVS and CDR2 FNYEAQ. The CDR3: CASSSRGGTDTQYF. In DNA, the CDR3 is TGTGCCAGCAGCTCTCGGGGGGGGACAGATACGCAGTATTTT.

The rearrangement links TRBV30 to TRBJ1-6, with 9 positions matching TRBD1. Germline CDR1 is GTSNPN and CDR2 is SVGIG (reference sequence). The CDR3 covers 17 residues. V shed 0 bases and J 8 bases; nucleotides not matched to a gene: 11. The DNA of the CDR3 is TGTGCCTGGAGTGTTAGTAGACAGGGGGTATTAGATTCACCCCTCCACTTT. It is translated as CAWSVSRQGVLDSPLHF.

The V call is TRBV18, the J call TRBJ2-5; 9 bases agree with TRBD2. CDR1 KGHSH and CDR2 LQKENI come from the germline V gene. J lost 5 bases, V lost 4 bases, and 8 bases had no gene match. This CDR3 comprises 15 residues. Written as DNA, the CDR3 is TGTGCCAGCTCACGGGGGAGCGGGGGGCCGGAGACCCAGTACTTC. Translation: CASSRGSGGPETQYF.

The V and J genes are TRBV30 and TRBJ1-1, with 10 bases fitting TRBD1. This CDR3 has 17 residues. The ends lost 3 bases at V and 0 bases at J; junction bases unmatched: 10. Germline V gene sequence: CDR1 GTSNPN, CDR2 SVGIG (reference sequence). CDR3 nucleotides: TGTGCCTGGAGCGGGGACAGGGGCCCGCAGGTGAACACTGAAGCTTTCTTT. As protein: CAWSGDRGPQVNTEAFF. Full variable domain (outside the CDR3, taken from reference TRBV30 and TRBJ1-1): SQTIHQWPATLVQPVGSPLSLECTVEGTSNPNLYWYRQAAGRGLQLLFYSVGIGQISSEVPQNLSASRPQDRQFILSSKKLLLSDSGFYLCAWSGDRGPQVNTEAFFGQGTRLTVV.

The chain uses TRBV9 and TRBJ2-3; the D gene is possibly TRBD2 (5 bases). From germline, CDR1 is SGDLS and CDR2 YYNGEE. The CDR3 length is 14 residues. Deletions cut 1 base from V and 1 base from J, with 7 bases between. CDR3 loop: CASSVRRGTDTQYF. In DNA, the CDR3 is TGTGCCAGCAGCGTAAGGCGGGGCACAGATACGCAGTATTTT.

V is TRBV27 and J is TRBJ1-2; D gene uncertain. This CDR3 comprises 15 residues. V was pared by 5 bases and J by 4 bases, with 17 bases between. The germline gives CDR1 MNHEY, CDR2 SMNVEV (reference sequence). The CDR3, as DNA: TGTGCCAGCAGTCACCATCCCAGAGGTAGCTATGGCTACACCTTC. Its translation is CASSHHPRGSYGYTF.